The T cell receptor (beta chain) described here comes from a study of memory CD4+ T cells and cytomegalovirus serostatus. Here immunoSEQ multiplex PCR was the method, and the copy in TCRdb shows in-frame clones only, minus some. The table has around 26,000 clones, over 70% seen once. Single viable CD3+CD4+CD8-CD45RO+ cells were sorted as the memory CD4+ T cells. Sequencing was carried out using memory CD4+ T cells from blood. The receptor's source is an adult in good health and CMV-seronegative.

DNA of the CDR3: TGTGCCAGCAGTCTGGGGGATACGCAGTATTTT. It translates to CASSLGDTQYF. The V call is TRBV2, the J call TRBJ2-3; no reliable D call. The germline V gene has CDR1 SNHLY and CDR2 FYNNEI. V lost 5 bases and J lost 6, with 6 bases in between. This CDR3 is 11 amino acids long. The full variable domain, with the rest looked up from reference TRBV2 and TRBJ2-3, is EPEVTQTPSHQVTQMGQEVILRCVPISNHLYFYWYRQILGQKVEFLVSFYNNEISEKSEIFDDQFSVERPDGSNFTLKIRSTKLEDSAMYFCASSLGDTQYFGPGTRLTVL.